These 5 T cell receptor beta chains share one sample of origin, sequenced in a study of cytomegalovirus exposure and HLA in healthy donors. The PCR was carried out with 60 Vbeta primers and 13 Jbeta primers. Assay used: immunoSEQ multiplex PCR; TCRdb lists only in-frame clones, some missing. The table shows about 160,000 clones, with approximately 80% occurring only once. The sequencing sample was made of PBMCs. These receptors all come from a man aged 18-30 years in good health and CMV-seropositive.

The chain links TRBV6-5 to TRBJ1-5, with TRBD1 matching 11 bases. After removal of 2 bases from V and 6 bases from J, the junction contained 6 bases not matched to a gene. Germline CDR1 MNHEY, CDR2 SVGAGI. The CDR3 totals 16 residues. The CDR3 here is CASSYKGQGAGQPQHF. The CDR3 DNA reads TGTGCCAGCAGTTACAAAGGACAGGGGGCCGGTCAGCCCCAGCATTTT.

The rearrangement uses TRBV7-9 and TRBJ2-7, with D unresolved. Deletions cut 1 base from V and 0 bases from J, with 13 bases between. The CDR3 consists of 16 residues. Germline CDR1 reads SEHNR; CDR2 reads FQNEAQ (reference sequence). Here the CDR3 reads CASSLVRQDSSYEQYF. CDR3 DNA: TGTGCCAGCAGCTTAGTTAGGCAGGATAGCTCCTACGAGCAGTACTTC.

The rearrangement uses TRBV5-4 and TRBJ1-1; perhaps TRBD1 as D (6 bases). Germline loops: CDR1 SGHNT, CDR2 YYREEE (reference sequence). V shed 1 base and J shed 8 bases, with 21 bases lying between them. CDR3 length: 16 amino acids. The CDR3, as DNA: TGTGCCAGCAGCTTGTTACCCACCGGGACACCTCGCGAAGCTTTCTTT. Translation: CASSLLPTGTPREAFF.

The J gene is TRBJ2-2, the V gene TRBV7-8; D might be TRBD2 (7 bases). The CDR3 totals 17 residues. Looked up from germline, CDR1 is SGHVS and CDR2 is FQNEAQ. V was pared by 1 base and J by 3 bases, with 15 bases between. The CDR3: CASSLGSGGAYTGELFF. In DNA form, the CDR3 reads TGTGCCAGCAGCTTAGGTAGTGGGGGGGCGTACACCGGGGAGCTGTTTTTT.

This clone has a handful of counts. The chain carries TRBV5-4 and TRBJ2-3; 7 bases are a match to TRBD2. V shed 0 bases and J 2 bases; nucleotides not matched to a gene: 6. Germline CDR1 reads SGHNT; CDR2 reads YYREEE (reference sequence). The CDR3 is 16 residues long. CDR3 coding DNA: TGTGCCAGCAGCTTGGCGGGGCGGGGGATCACAGATACGCAGTATTTT. Its protein is CASSLAGRGITDTQYF.